A single sample is the source of the 13 T cell receptor beta chains below, sequenced in a study of T cells in Graves' hyperthyroidism and ophthalmopathy (dated by TCRdb to the late 2010s). Libraries came from multiplex PCR. The sequencer was an Illumina HiSeq 2000. The TCR beta CDR3 regions were amplified from RNA transcripts. A first-round RT-PCR of the TCR CDR3 used the HTBI primer set with the Qiagen OneStep RT-PCR kit. TCRdb applied fastp at Q25 and MiXCR to the public reads, then kept only in-frame beta chains. For every CDR3 protein sequence, its rows merge into one entry that carries the most common genes and DNA. The sample table records 480,000 or so distinct CDR3 sequences; over 45% of these occur just once. The ten largest clones add up to 44% of the sample. Material: peripheral blood or thyroid tissue (not recorded which). These receptors were collected from an adult woman with Graves' disease, either hyperthyroidism or ophthalmopathy (not recorded which).

The chain uses TRBV19 and TRBJ1-4; no firm D call. The CDR3 consists of 14 residues. V was clipped by 4 bases and J by 7 bases, with 13 bases between them. Germline CDR1 reads LNHDA; CDR2 reads SQIVND (reference sequence). As DNA, the CDR3 is TGTGCCAGTAGTAGCCAAATGAACACTGAAAAACTGTTTTTT. This sequence encodes CASSSQMNTEKLFF.

The V and J genes are TRBV2 and TRBJ1-1; the D is unclear. The CDR3 length is 11 residues. Germline V lookup: CDR1 SNHLY, CDR2 FYNNEI. The V gene lost 3 bases and the J gene lost 4 bases, with 3 bases spanning the gap. CDR3 bases: TGTGCCAGCAGTGAGTTCACTGAAGCTTTCTTT. Translating it yields CASSEFTEAFF.

This clonotype was seen only a few times. A read error may be the cause here, since a much bigger clone is one base away. This rearrangement joins TRBV6-5 to TRBJ1-1, with a possible D match to TRBD1 (5 bases). The V gene lost 2 bases and the J gene lost 3 bases, with 19 bases spanning the gap. CDR1 is MNHEY, CDR2 SVGAGI, per germline. CDR3 length: 17 amino acids. The CDR3 coding sequence is TGTGCCAGCAGTTACGCGGCCGGGGACGGACCGTACACTGAAGCTTTCTTT. It yields the protein CASSYAAGDGPYTEAFF.

This clonotype was recorded many times. J is TRBJ1-5 and V is TRBV7-9, with 9 bases matching TRBD1. The CDR3 loop spans 16 amino acids. V shed 5 bases, J shed 3 bases, and the junction held 8 bases outside the gene matches. CDR1 and CDR2 from the germline V gene are SEHNR and FQNEAQ (reference sequence). CDR3: CASSVGTGNFNQPQHF. The CDR3 coding sequence is TGTGCCAGCAGCGTCGGGACAGGGAATTTCAATCAGCCCCAGCATTTT.

The CDR3 loop is CSASGTANEKLFF. CDR3 sequence (DNA): TGCAGTGCTAGCGGGACTGCTAATGAAAAACTGTTTTTT. The V and J genes are TRBV20-1 and TRBJ1-4, with D maybe TRBD1 (5 bases). The V gene's germline CDR1 is DFQATT and CDR2 SNEGSKA (reference sequence). The CDR3 is 13 residues long. The V end lost 3 bases, the J end lost 3 bases, and 8 bases lay between the germline ends.

The genes are TRBV10-3 and TRBJ1-5; D not certain. There are 12 residues in the CDR3. Germline lookup yields CDR1 ENHRY and CDR2 SYGVKD. V was pared by 6 bases and J by 14 bases, with 17 bases between. The CDR3 sequence: CAIRGNWEYEHF. The CDR3 DNA reads TGTGCCATCAGGGGGAATTGGGAATACGAGCATTTT.

The V gene is TRBV7-2, the J gene TRBJ2-7; D is unclear. With 2 bases removed from V and 3 bases from J, the gap between germline ends came to 11 bases. There are 14 residues in the CDR3. CDR1 SGHTA and CDR2 FQGNSA come from the germline V gene. The CDR3 region is CASSLSGWVYEQYF. For the CDR3, the DNA is TGTGCCAGCAGCTTATCAGGATGGGTCTACGAGCAGTACTTC.

This chain links TRBV7-9 with TRBJ1-4, with D uncertain. Germline V CDR1 and CDR2: SEHNR, FQNEAQ (reference sequence). CDR3 length: 13 amino acids. V lost 8 bases, J lost 8 bases, and 15 bases lay in between. Here the CDR3 reads CASLDIMGEKLFF. CDR3 DNA: TGTGCCAGCTTAGACATAATGGGGGAAAAACTGTTTTTT.

The chain recombines TRBV29-1 with TRBJ2-5; the match to TRBD1 covers 9 bases. CDR1 and CDR2 from the germline V gene are SQVTM and ANQGSEA. This CDR3 region has 13 residues. The V gene end was trimmed by 7 bases and the J gene end by 5 bases; junction bases not matched to a gene: 8. Here the CDR3 reads CSANRGLEETQYF. The CDR3 region has the DNA TGCAGCGCCAACAGGGGGCTGGAGGAGACCCAGTACTTC.

This clonotype was counted only a few times. The chain combines TRBV2 with TRBJ2-7; possibly TRBD1 for D (5 bases). This CDR3 contains 12 residues. From germline, CDR1 is SNHLY and CDR2 FYNNEI. Deletions cut 4 bases from V and 7 bases from J, with 11 bases between. CDR3 amino acids: CASSGTSLEQYF. In nucleotides, the CDR3 is TGTGCCAGCAGTGGGACATCCCTAGAGCAGTACTTC.

This clonotype appeared a single time. This CDR3 fails to terminate in the conserved phenylalanine or tryptophan, so it likely reflects a read error. It is unclear where the CDR3 begins or ends on the DNA, so no DNA is shown, and the CDR3 is as TCRdb lists it. The V call is TRBV20-1, the J call TRBJ2-5; the table assigns TRBD1, which was not confirmed against the DNA. The CDR3 sequence runs 11 residues, both termini included. From germline, CDR1 is DFQATT and CDR2 SNEGSKA (reference sequence). The CDR3 region is CSAFGTGPPPL.

In its sample, this clonotype was seen a few times. This chain links TRBV7-3 with TRBJ1-5; D ambiguous. V was pared by 3 bases and J by 14 bases, with 20 bases between. The germline V gene has CDR1 SGHTA and CDR2 FQGTGA. There are 14 residues in the CDR3. The CDR3 is CASSLTSGSAYEHF. The DNA for the CDR3 is TGTGCCAGCAGCTTGACTAGCGGGTCAGCCTACGAGCATTTT.

This clonotype was found a few times. This rearrangement joins TRBV7-9 to TRBJ2-5, with TRBD2 matching over 9 bases. Trimming at V came to 8 bases and at J to 5 bases, leaving 15 bases not matched to a gene. CDR1 is SEHNR and CDR2 is FQNEAQ in the germline V gene (reference sequence). This CDR3 contains 16 residues. CDR3 protein: CASDRWGSGSWETQYF. DNA for the CDR3: TGTGCCAGCGACCGGTGGGGTAGCGGGAGTTGGGAGACCCAGTACTTC.